The clone carrying this T cell receptor (beta chain) has a single count. This sequence may be a read error, since a much larger clone differs from it by one base. This CDR3 comprises 13 residues. Trimming took off 8 bases at V and 5 bases at J, with 13 bases between the two ends. The data derive from a study of molecular identifiers for immune sequencing clone quantification. On the study more broadly: Four of five RNA aliquots from around 18,000 or 91,000 naive CD8 T cells were sequenced.

Naive CD8 libraries used roughly 17,000 to 1,000,000 sorted cells and 10%, 30% or 50% RNA. Naive CD8 T cells were sorted as CD8+CD4-CCR7+CD45RA+. One entry per CDR3 protein results from TCRdb running MiXCR on the PCR reads. The sample gives 350,000 or so distinct CDR3 sequences, about 21% of which show up once; about 0.81% is in the top ten. The clonotype originates from a human donor in good health. Some libraries in this study had Jurkat cell RNA spiked in. The specimen sequenced was naive CD8+ T cells from blood, with Jurkat cell RNA spiked in. Subset reported: FACS-sorted CD8+CD4-CCR7+CD45RA+ naive T cells. J is TRBJ1-4 and V is TRBV5-3; no reliable D call. TRBV5-3 is classed as an ORF, of uncertain function. The CDR3 loop is CASGFPENEKLFF. In nucleotides, the CDR3 is TGTGCCAGCGGCTTCCCAGAGAATGAAAAACTGTTTTTT.